These 26 T cell receptor beta chains share one sample of origin, sequenced in a study of tissue T cells after allogeneic stem cell transplantation. The sample's time point: mouse harvest day 14 after allogeneic transplant. The graft held 10^6 splenic CD5+ T cells and 10^7 T-cell-depleted bone marrow cells. Clones were read by immunoSEQ multiplex PCR, and TCRdb kept only the in-frame ones, dropping some. This sample has roughly 3,900 clones, with less than 50% found just once. The source material was lymph node tissue. The receptor set was obtained from a female BALB/c mouse given C57BL/6 T cells with graft-versus-host disease after an allogeneic hematopoietic cell transplant.

To note about this clone: The genes are named according to mouse. The read halts 1 residue ahead of the CDR3 end, with the missing end drawn from the germline J gene. The chain combines TRBV13-3 with TRBJ2-1; D ambiguous. The CDR3 is 12 residues long. V was cut by 2 bases and J by 4 bases, with 4 bases left in between. The germline V gene has CDR1 NNHDY and CDR2 SYVADS. CDR3 bases read: TGTGCCAGCAGTGACAGATATGCTGAGCAGTTC. Its protein is CASSDRYAEQF. The full-length CDR3 reads as CASSDRYAEQFF.

Comment on this clone: The gene names given are mouse names. The DNA ends 1 residue before the CDR3 does, and the rest of the CDR3 is filled in from the germline J gene. This chain uses TRBV26 with TRBJ2-4; TRBD1 is a possible D gene (6 bases). This CDR3 has 13 residues. The ends were cut back, 3 bases at V and 6 bases at J, with 10 bases in the middle. Per germline, CDR1 KGHPV and CDR2 FQNQEV (reference sequence). CDR3 DNA, as far as it was read: TGTGCCAGCAGTCTAACAGGGTGGAACACCTTGTAC. Translation: CASSLTGWNTLY. The CDR3 in its entirety is CASSLTGWNTLYF. The full variable domain, its missing parts supplied by reference TRBV26 and TRBJ2-4, is NSKVIQTPRYLVKGQGQKAKMRCIPEKGHPVVFWYQQNKNNEFKFLINFQNQEVLQQIDMTEKRFSAECPSNSPCSLEIQSSEAGDSALYLCASSLTGWNTLYFGAGTRLSVL.

As for this clone: The gene symbols are mouse symbols. From the germline J gene comes the end of the CDR3, since the read stops 1 residue before it. This chain uses TRBV15 with TRBJ2-7; tentatively, D is TRBD1 or TRBD2 (5 bases each). CDR3 length: 13 residues. V gave up 5 bases and J gave up 6 bases, with 14 bases separating them. Germline values: CDR1 SGHND, CDR2 FRSKSL. The CDR3 protein is CASSPGTGFEQYF. The CDR3 DNA, read in part, is TGTGCCAGCAGTCCTGGGACGGGCTTTGAACAGTAC.

Concerning this clone: Gene names and germline refer to mouse. The CDR3 end is not reached by the read, which stops 1 residue before it; the germline J gene fills it in. This sequence joins TRBV16 and TRBJ2-3, with 8 bases identical to TRBD1. V lost 2 bases, J lost 3 bases, and 1 base stayed unmatched. Germline values: CDR1 SGHSA, CDR2 FRNQAP. The CDR3 consists of 14 residues. The covered CDR3 bases are TGTGCAAGCAGCTTATACAGGGGGGCAGAAACGCTGTAT. It is translated as CASSLYRGAETLY. The CDR3 in its entirety is CASSLYRGAETLYF.

Sample share makes this clone medium-sized. The listed genes are named as in mouse. The sequenced fragment ends 1 residue before the CDR3 boundary, so the rest is inferred from the germline J gene. The chain couples TRBV15 to TRBJ2-7, with 8 nucleotides matching TRBD2. The junction had 3 bases not matched to a gene; V was cut back by 2 bases and J by 0 bases. The CDR3 length is 15 residues. CDR1 and CDR2 from the germline V gene are SGHND and FRSKSL. The CDR3 spells CASSLSGGRSYEQYF. Partial CDR3 DNA: TGTGCCAGCAGTTTATCGGGGGGGCGCTCCTATGAACAGTAC.

A note on this clone: Gene names are the mouse ones. The CDR3 goes on 1 residue after the read ends, and that part is filled in from the germline J gene. The chain couples TRBV5 to TRBJ2-7, with 10 nucleotides matching TRBD2. Losses at the gene ends were 5 bases for V and 7 bases for J; bases not matched to a gene: 8. CDR1 is LGHNA, CDR2 YNLKQL, per germline (reference sequence). The CDR3 runs to 14 residues. CDR3 bases read: TGTGCCAGCAGCTTAGCTGGGGGGGCGCGAGAACAGTAC. Its translation: CASSLAGGAREQY. The complete CDR3 protein is CASSLAGGAREQYF.

This clone was found a few times. Gene labels here are mouse ones. The read ends 1 residue before the CDR3 terminus; that terminus is restored from the germline J gene. V is TRBV3 and J is TRBJ1-4, with D unresolved. V shed 6 bases and J shed 4 bases, with 6 bases lying between them. The CDR3 covers 12 residues. The germline CDR1 and CDR2 sequences are SNHLY and FYNGKV (reference sequence). CDR3 sequence reads: CASRGGNERLFF. The covered CDR3 bases are TGTGCCAGCAGGGGAGGCAACGAAAGATTATTT.

As for this clone: All gene names here are mouse names. Sequencing ends 1 residue short of the CDR3 end; the germline J gene provides the rest. The V gene is TRBV5, the J gene TRBJ2-3, with TRBD2 identical over 12 bases. The germline V gene encodes CDR1 LGHNA and CDR2 YNLKQL (reference sequence). The CDR3 covers 16 residues. The junction had 3 bases not matched to a gene; V was cut back by 5 bases and J by 0 bases. CDR3: CASSRLGGPSAETLYF. CDR3 DNA (partial): TGTGCCAGCAGCAGACTGGGGGGGCCCAGTGCAGAAACGCTGTAT.

As to this clone: Gene names and germline match the mouse. Read sequence stops 1 residue before the CDR3 end, and the germline J gene provides the missing end. V and J are TRBV15 and TRBJ2-2, with 8 bases fitting TRBD2. Germline lookup yields CDR1 SGHND and CDR2 FRSKSL. The CDR3 has 15 amino acids. The J segment lost 0 bases and the V segment lost 6 bases, leaving 3 bases of the junction unmatched. The sequenced part of the CDR3 DNA is TGTGCCAGCAGCCTGGGGGGCGCAAACACCGGGCAGCTCTAC. It codes for CASSLGGANTGQLY. The whole CDR3 protein reads CASSLGGANTGQLYF. The full variable domain, rest sourced from reference TRBV15 and TRBJ2-2, is DAGVTQTPRHEVAEKGQTIILKCEPVSGHNDLFWYRQTKIQGLELLSYFRSKSLMEDGGAFKDRFKAEMLNSSFSTLKIQPTEPKDSAVYLCASSLGGANTGQLYFGEGSKLTVL.

Comment on this clone: Germline and genes here are mouse. The sequence runs out 1 residue before the end of the CDR3; the remainder is reconstructed from the germline J gene. V is TRBV5 and J is TRBJ2-1; the match to TRBD1 covers 8 bases. J was trimmed by 3 bases and V by 1 base; bases with no gene match: 2. The germline CDR1 and CDR2 sequences are LGHNA and YNLKQL (reference sequence). The CDR3 has 15 residues. CDR3 sequence: CASSQAGGSYAEQFF. CDR3 DNA (partial): TGTGCCAGCAGCCAAGCAGGGGGCAGCTATGCTGAGCAGTTC.

In regard to this clone: Any gene name here is a mouse gene name. From the germline J gene comes the end of the CDR3, since the read stops 1 residue before it. The chain is built from TRBV12-2 and TRBJ2-7; the match to TRBD2 covers 7 bases. The CDR3 covers 14 residues. Germline V CDR1 and CDR2: SGHLS, HYDKME. With 0 bases clipped from V and 6 bases from J, the junction kept 7 bases outside the gene matches. The part of the CDR3 DNA that was read is TGTGCCAGCTCTCTCGACTGGGAAGGAGGTGAACAGTAC. Protein: CASSLDWEGGEQY. The full CDR3 is CASSLDWEGGEQYF.

About this clone: Gene and germline names: mouse. The read terminates 1 residue before the CDR3 end, so the remaining end is supplied by the germline J gene. V and J are TRBV16 and TRBJ2-3; a weak D match, TRBD1 (6 bases). The germline V gene has CDR1 SGHSA and CDR2 FRNQAP. The germline V and J ends were trimmed by 5 bases and 0 bases, with 9 bases remaining between them. This CDR3 has 14 amino acids. The CDR3 is CASSLQGSAETLYF. The part of the CDR3 DNA that was read is TGTGCAAGCAGCCTACAGGGTAGTGCAGAAACGCTGTAT.

Points on this clone: The genes and germline here are from mouse. The read comes to an end 1 residue before the CDR3 does, leaving the germline J gene to fill in the end. The gene calls are TRBV5 and TRBJ1-4; no definite D call. The V end was cut by 1 base, the J end by 0 bases, with 6 bases between. Germline V lookup: CDR1 LGHNA, CDR2 YNLKQL (reference sequence). The CDR3 contains 15 residues. This chain's CDR3 is CASSQGHISNERLFF. CDR3 bases read: TGTGCCAGCAGCCAAGGGCATATTTCCAACGAAAGATTATTT.

As to this clone: The listed genes are named as in mouse. The CDR3 goes on 1 residue after the read ends, and that part is filled in from the germline J gene. This rearrangement joins TRBV16 to TRBJ1-6; D gene ambiguous. TRBJ1-6 is an ORF, and what it does is uncertain. Germline V gene lookup returns CDR1 SGHSA and CDR2 FRNQAP. The CDR3 extends over 14 amino acids. V lost 0 bases, J lost 3 bases, and 3 bases lay in between. CDR3 protein: CASSLDSYNSPLYF. The sequenced part of the CDR3 DNA is TGTGCAAGCAGCTTAGACAGCTATAATTCGCCCCTCTAC.

Within the sample, this clone is medium-sized. Mouse names are used for the genes. The CDR3 goes on 1 residue after the read ends, and that part is filled in from the germline J gene. The chain is built from TRBV26 and TRBJ2-1; 7 bases agree with TRBD2. V dropped 1 base and J dropped 3; count of bases not matched to a gene: 0. There are 14 residues in the CDR3. Germline V gene sequence: CDR1 KGHPV, CDR2 FQNQEV (reference sequence). The CDR3 protein is CASSLWGGYAEQFF. CDR3 DNA (partial): TGTGCCAGCAGTCTGTGGGGGGGCTATGCTGAGCAGTTC.

On this clone itself: Mouse gene names and germline throughout. Partial CDR3 DNA: TGTGCCAGCACCTACGACTCCGGGGGCTTTGAACAGTAC. It specifies CASTYDSGGFEQY. The complete CDR3 reads CASTYDSGGFEQYF. V usage is TRBV4 and J usage is TRBJ2-7; D is perhaps TRBD1 or TRBD2 (6 bases each). The CDR3 end lies 1 residue beyond the end of the read and is filled in from the germline J gene. Trimming took off 7 bases at V and 6 bases at J, with 19 bases between the two ends. The germline gives CDR1 LGHDT, CDR2 YNNKQL (reference sequence). The length of the CDR3 is 14 residues.

By share, this clone ranks as large. Each gene name is a mouse one. Sequencing ends 1 residue short of the CDR3 end; the germline J gene provides the rest. J is TRBJ1-2 and V is TRBV13-1; 8 bases line up with TRBD1. Germline CDR1 is NSHNY and CDR2 is SYGAGN. The CDR3 extends over 13 amino acids. Trimming removed 5 bases from V and 2 bases from J; junction bases left unmatched: 2. The CDR3 loop reads CASRQGGNSDYTF. CDR3 DNA (partial): TGTGCCAGCAGACAGGGGGGGAACTCCGACTACACC.

Notes on this clone: Gene names are mouse gene names. The missing CDR3 end, 1 residue past where the read stops, is filled in from the germline J gene. The chain couples TRBV24 to TRBJ2-7, with 9 positions matching TRBD1. With V trimmed by 2 bases and J by 4 bases, 0 bases remained unmatched. This CDR3 comprises 13 residues. Germline V CDR1 and CDR2: KGHTA, FRNEEI. The CDR3 DNA, read in part, is TGTGCCAGCAGTCTGGGACAGGGGTATGAACAGTAC. Encoded protein: CASSLGQGYEQY. The full-length CDR3 reads as CASSLGQGYEQYF.

This clone was counted a few times. Gene labels here are mouse ones. The CDR3 end falls 1 residue outside the read, so it is completed with the germline J gene. This chain joins TRBV14 and TRBJ1-3; TRBD1 matches at 7 bases. Germline CDR1 SGHDT, CDR2 FRDEAV. This CDR3 region has 14 residues. V was pared by 5 bases and J by 3 bases, with 5 bases of the junction left unmatched. The CDR3: CASSLGTDGNTLYF. CDR3 DNA, as far as it was read: TGTGCCAGCAGCCTTGGGACAGATGGAAATACGCTCTAT.

In regard to this clone: The genes and germline here are from mouse. The read is 1 residue too short to cover the CDR3 end, so that end is filled in from the germline J gene. The rearrangement joins TRBV13-2 to TRBJ2-1, with TRBD1 matching over 7 bases. The V gene's germline CDR1 is NNHNN and CDR2 SYGAGS (reference sequence). This CDR3 has 17 residues. With V trimmed by 3 bases and J by 3 bases, 12 bases remained unmatched. The CDR3 DNA, read in part, is TGTGCCAGCGGTGGTCCCAGATCAGGGGGAGGCTATGCTGAGCAGTTC. Its protein is CASGGPRSGGGYAEQF. The complete CDR3 reads CASGGPRSGGGYAEQFF.

For this clone: A junction end diverges from the germline sequence, so it may reflect a read error. These gene names are mouse names. The read terminates 1 residue before the CDR3 end, so the remaining end is supplied by the germline J gene. Other DNA sequences of this sample code for an identical CDR3. The chain couples TRBV16 to TRBJ1-5; D unclear. Germline values: CDR1 SGHSA, CDR2 FRNQAP. CDR3 size: 13 residues. CDR3 sequence: CASSSTVNQAPLF. The sequenced part of the CDR3 DNA is TGTGCCAGCAGCTCAACAGTCAACCAGGCTCCGCTT. The entire variable domain, with the rest obtained from reference TRBV16 and TRBJ1-5, is as follows: NAGVIQTPRHKVTGKGQEATLWCEPISGHSAVFWYRQTIVQGLEFLTYFRNQAPIDDSGMPKERFSAQMPNQSHSTLKIQSTQPQDSAVYLCASSSTVNQAPLFGEGTRLSVL.

Comment on this clone: The germline and genes are mouse ones. The observed sequence ends 1 residue before the CDR3 terminus, with the missing tail filled in from the germline J gene. The J gene is TRBJ1-1, the V gene TRBV26; 9 nucleotides line up with TRBD1. Germline values: CDR1 KGHPV, CDR2 FQNQEV (reference sequence). Trimming at V came to 4 bases and at J to 11 bases, leaving 5 bases not matched to a gene. CDR3 length equals 12 residues. The CDR3 region is CASSPPDRGVFF. Incomplete CDR3 DNA: TGTGCCAGCAGTCCCCCGGACAGGGGCGTCTTC. Variable domain in full (rest from reference TRBV26 and TRBJ1-1): NSKVIQTPRYLVKGQGQKAKMRCIPEKGHPVVFWYQQNKNNEFKFLINFQNQEVLQQIDMTEKRFSAECPSNSPCSLEIQSSEAGDSALYLCASSPPDRGVFFGKGTRLTVV.

Note on this clone: Germline and genes: mouse. CDR3 protein: CAWSLREDSDYTF. The CDR3 bases that were read are TGTGCCTGGAGTCTAAGGGAGGACTCCGACTACACC. The rearrangement joins TRBV31 to TRBJ1-2; no definite D call. The read stops 1 residue short of the end of the CDR3; the missing end is completed from the germline J gene. The CDR3 contains 13 residues. Per germline, CDR1 GKSSPN and CDR2 SITVG. Between the trimmed V and J ends, which lost 0 bases and 3 bases, there was a span of 8 bases.

A word on this clone: At one end the junction does not follow the germline gene, possibly because of a read error. All gene names here are mouse names. The CDR3 end is not reached by the read, which stops 1 residue before it; the germline J gene fills it in. J is TRBJ1-6 and V is TRBV13-3, with a weak D call TRBD1 (5 bases). TRBJ1-6 is an ORF; its function is uncertain. Germline assignment: CDR1 NNHDY and CDR2 SYVADS. CDR3 size: 14 residues. Partial CDR3 DNA: TGTGCCAGCGGTGACAGTTCCTATAATTCGCCCCTCTAC. This gives the protein CASGDSSYNSPLY. The full CDR3 sequence reads CASGDSSYNSPLYF.

By frequency in the sample, this clone is large. Gene labels here are mouse ones. CDR3 DNA (partial): TGTGCCAGCAGTGATGGGCCGGGGGGGAGTCAAAACACCTTGTAC. Translated: CASSDGPGGSQNTLY. The entire CDR3 is CASSDGPGGSQNTLYF. This sequence joins TRBV13-1 and TRBJ2-4; 7 bases align to TRBD2. From the germline J gene comes the end of the CDR3, since the read stops 1 residue before it. Germline V gene data show CDR1 as NSHNY and CDR2 as SYGAGN. With 0 bases clipped from V and 0 bases from J, the junction kept 4 bases outside the gene matches. This CDR3 is 16 amino acids long.

Remarks on this clone: Sequence at one end of the junction differs from germline and may be a read error. Gene names and germline refer to mouse. Coverage ceases 1 residue before the CDR3 finishes, and the germline J gene fills in the end. This rearrangement joins TRBV26 to TRBJ2-4; 8 bases are shared with TRBD2. The germline V gene encodes CDR1 KGHPV and CDR2 FQNQEV (reference sequence). The CDR3 is made up of 13 amino acids. Incomplete CDR3 DNA: TGTGCCAGCAGTCCGGGGGGGCAAAGCACCTTGTAC. Translating gives CASSPGGQSTLY. The whole CDR3 reads CASSPGGQSTLYF.